These T cell receptor beta chains were read from a single sample in a study of early stage breast cancer tumors. Some clones are missing from TCRdb's copy, which holds only in-frame ones; the method was immunoSEQ multiplex PCR. The table shows about 51,000 clones, with more than 70% occurring only once. The sample comprised blood. These receptors were obtained from a person aged 35-55 years with breast cancer. CDR3s include the opening cysteine and the closing phenylalanine or tryptophan. D genes are given only for firm matches. Rows give clone size only sometimes, using once, few, many, or a class for an expanded clone.

cdr3_aa: CASSESGRDYEQYF
cdr3_nt: TGTGCCAGCAGTGAATCCGGGAGGGACTACGAGCAGTACTTC
clone_size: NA
d_call: TRBD2
v_call: TRBV6-1
j_call: TRBJ2-7

cdr3_aa: CASSGTGSGNTIYF
cdr3_nt: TGTGCCAGCAGCGGAACAGGGTCTGGAAACACCATATATTTT
clone_size: NA
d_call: NA
v_call: TRBV9
j_call: TRBJ1-3

cdr3_aa: CAWSLPGGYGYTF
cdr3_nt: TGTGCCTGGAGTCTCCCTGGGGGTTATGGCTACACCTTC
clone_size: NA
d_call: NA
v_call: TRBV30
j_call: TRBJ1-2

cdr3_aa: CASSFLAGGPSGGELFF
cdr3_nt: TGTGCCAGTAGTTTCCTAGCGGGAGGGCCCTCGGGCGGGGAGCTGTTTTTT
clone_size: NA
d_call: TRBD2
v_call: TRBV19
j_call: TRBJ2-2

cdr3_aa: CASSPAGQLLNEQFF
cdr3_nt: TGTGCCAGTAGTCCTGCGGGACAGCTTCTAAATGAGCAGTTCTTC
clone_size: NA
d_call: NA
v_call: TRBV19
j_call: TRBJ2-1

cdr3_aa: CASSLVTYGYTF
cdr3_nt: TGTGCCAGCAGCTTAGTTACGTATGGCTACACCTTC
clone_size: few
d_call: NA
v_call: TRBV7-2
j_call: TRBJ1-2

cdr3_aa: CAWREGQSSYNEQFF
cdr3_nt: TGTGCCTGGAGAGAGGGGCAGAGCTCCTACAATGAGCAGTTCTTC
clone_size: NA
d_call: NA
v_call: TRBV30
j_call: TRBJ2-1

cdr3_aa: CASSLDRTSGHNEQFF
cdr3_nt: TGTGCCAGCAGCTTAGATAGGACTAGCGGTCACAATGAGCAGTTCTTC
clone_size: NA
d_call: TRBD2
v_call: TRBV7-9
j_call: TRBJ2-1

cdr3_aa: CASTPPGANTEAFF
cdr3_nt: TGTGCCAGCACCCCCCCCGGCGCGAACACTGAAGCTTTCTTT
clone_size: NA
d_call: NA
v_call: TRBV6-1
j_call: TRBJ1-1

cdr3_aa: CASSSSGTGESPLHF
cdr3_nt: TGTGCCAGCAGTTCCTCCGGGACAGGGGAATCACCCCTCCACTTT
clone_size: NA
d_call: TRBD1
v_call: TRBV27
j_call: TRBJ1-6

cdr3_aa: CASSQDRSYGYTF
cdr3_nt: TGTGCCAGCAGCCAGGACAGGTCCTATGGCTACACCTTC
clone_size: NA
d_call: TRBD1
v_call: TRBV7-9
j_call: TRBJ1-2

cdr3_aa: CASSEFVEAQPQHF
cdr3_nt: TGTGCCAGCAGTGAATTTGTGGAGGCTCAGCCCCAGCATTTT
clone_size: NA
d_call: NA
v_call: TRBV6-1
j_call: TRBJ1-5

cdr3_aa: CASSSRDLSYEQYF
cdr3_nt: TGTGCCAGCAGTTCGAGGGACCTATCCTACGAGCAGTACTTC
clone_size: NA
d_call: NA
v_call: TRBV27
j_call: TRBJ2-7

cdr3_aa: CAWSGQVYEQYF
cdr3_nt: TGTGCCTGGAGTGGACAAGTCTACGAGCAGTACTTC
clone_size: NA
d_call: NA
v_call: TRBV30
j_call: TRBJ2-7

cdr3_aa: CASSRTGVTNEKLFF
cdr3_nt: TGTGCCAGCAGTAGGACAGGGGTAACTAATGAAAAACTGTTTTTT
clone_size: NA
d_call: TRBD1
v_call: TRBV6-5
j_call: TRBJ1-4

cdr3_aa: CASSHYKGGNTGELFF
cdr3_nt: TGCGCCAGCAGCCATTACAAAGGGGGGAACACCGGGGAGCTGTTTTTT
clone_size: NA
d_call: NA
v_call: TRBV4-1
j_call: TRBJ2-2

cdr3_aa: CATAVTGTSTQHF
cdr3_nt: TGCGCCACCGCCGTGACAGGTACGTCGACCCAGCATTTT
clone_size: once
d_call: NA
v_call: TRBV4-1
j_call: TRBJ1-5

cdr3_aa: CASSLQGGNEQFF
cdr3_nt: TGTGCCAGCAGCTTACAGGGGGGGAATGAGCAGTTCTTC
clone_size: NA
d_call: NA
v_call: TRBV5-8
j_call: TRBJ2-1

cdr3_aa: CASSFYGGQGEAFF
cdr3_nt: TGTGCCAGCAGCTTTTATGGGGGGCAGGGTGAAGCTTTCTTT
clone_size: NA
d_call: NA
v_call: TRBV5-5
j_call: TRBJ1-1

cdr3_aa: CASSSGTGNYGYTF
cdr3_nt: TGTGCCAGCAGCTCCGGGACAGGGAACTATGGCTACACCTTC
clone_size: NA
d_call: TRBD1
v_call: TRBV11-1
j_call: TRBJ1-2

cdr3_aa: CASSLGREGEKLFF
cdr3_nt: TGCGCCAGCAGCTTGGGGAGGGAAGGGGAAAAACTGTTTTTT
clone_size: NA
d_call: NA
v_call: TRBV5-1
j_call: TRBJ1-4

cdr3_aa: CASSLAAGVGEKLFF
cdr3_nt: TGTGCCAGCAGCTTGGCGGCGGGTGTTGGTGAAAAACTGTTTTTT
clone_size: NA
d_call: NA
v_call: TRBV5-6
j_call: TRBJ1-4

cdr3_aa: CASSSRPGAKNIQYF
cdr3_nt: TGTGCCAGCAGCTCTAGACCGGGGGCCAAAAACATTCAGTACTTC
clone_size: NA
d_call: NA
v_call: TRBV11-1
j_call: TRBJ2-4

cdr3_aa: CASSAQGNTEAFF
cdr3_nt: TGTGCCAGCAGCGCCCAGGGTAACACTGAAGCTTTCTTT
clone_size: few
d_call: NA
v_call: TRBV7-9
j_call: TRBJ1-1

cdr3_aa: CASSIEYPQGGQETQYF
cdr3_nt: TGTGCCAGCAGTATCGAGTACCCCCAGGGTGGCCAAGAGACCCAGTACTTC
clone_size: NA
d_call: NA
v_call: TRBV11-2
j_call: TRBJ2-5

cdr3_aa: CASSDGTARTEAFF
cdr3_nt: TGTGCCAGCAGCGACGGGACAGCCAGAACTGAAGCTTTCTTT
clone_size: NA
d_call: TRBD1
v_call: TRBV7-9
j_call: TRBJ1-1

cdr3_aa: CAWSSSVWHEQFF
cdr3_nt: TGTGCCTGGAGTTCCTCGGTTTGGCATGAGCAGTTCTTC
clone_size: once
d_call: NA
v_call: TRBV30
j_call: TRBJ2-1

cdr3_aa: CASRPSGANVLTF
cdr3_nt: TGTGCCAGCAGACCTTCTGGGGCCAACGTCCTGACTTTC
clone_size: NA
d_call: NA
v_call: TRBV6-5
j_call: TRBJ2-6

cdr3_aa: CASGSGTGKTQYF
cdr3_nt: TGTGCCAGCGGATCCGGGACAGGGAAGACCCAGTACTTC
clone_size: NA
d_call: TRBD1
v_call: TRBV2
j_call: TRBJ2-5

cdr3_aa: CASRTPRPDSYGYTF
cdr3_nt: TGTGCCAGCAGGACTCCCCGACCGGATTCATATGGCTACACCTTC
clone_size: NA
d_call: NA
v_call: TRBV6-6
j_call: TRBJ1-2

cdr3_aa: CASSPRLAEETQYF
cdr3_nt: TGCGCCAGCAGCCCGAGGCTAGCGGAAGAGACCCAGTACTTC
clone_size: NA
d_call: TRBD2
v_call: TRBV5-1
j_call: TRBJ2-5

cdr3_aa: CASRDPQEYEQFF
cdr3_nt: TGTGCCAGCAGGGACCCGCAGGAATATGAGCAGTTCTTC
clone_size: few
d_call: NA
v_call: TRBV2
j_call: TRBJ2-1

cdr3_aa: CASSLGQGIPQYF
cdr3_nt: TGTGCCAGCAGCTTGGGACAGGGGATACCGCAGTACTTC
clone_size: NA
d_call: TRBD1
v_call: TRBV7-6
j_call: TRBJ2-7

cdr3_aa: CASNREGTGGSYEQYF
cdr3_nt: TGCGCCAGCAACAGGGAAGGGACAGGGGGCTCCTACGAGCAGTACTTC
clone_size: NA
d_call: TRBD1
v_call: TRBV10-2
j_call: TRBJ2-7

cdr3_aa: CASSPRGRSTDTQYF
cdr3_nt: TGTGCCAGCTCACCCAGGGGAAGGAGCACAGATACGCAGTATTTT
clone_size: NA
d_call: NA
v_call: TRBV18
j_call: TRBJ2-3

cdr3_aa: CASSPPGGRSTDTQYF
cdr3_nt: TGTGCCAGCTCACCACCCGGCGGGAGAAGCACAGATACGCAGTATTTT
clone_size: NA
d_call: TRBD2
v_call: TRBV18
j_call: TRBJ2-3

cdr3_aa: CSVGGSSYEQYF
cdr3_nt: TGCAGCGTTGGTGGCAGCTCCTACGAGCAGTACTTC
clone_size: NA
d_call: NA
v_call: TRBV29-1
j_call: TRBJ2-7

cdr3_aa: CASTSAPQGGSHEQFF
cdr3_nt: TGTGCCAGCACCTCAGCCCCCCAAGGTGGTTCCCATGAGCAGTTCTTC
clone_size: NA
d_call: NA
v_call: TRBV5-4
j_call: TRBJ2-1

cdr3_aa: CASSPGGNHEQYF
cdr3_nt: TGTGCCAGCAGCCCGGGAGGGAACCACGAGCAGTACTTC
clone_size: NA
d_call: TRBD2
v_call: TRBV11-3
j_call: TRBJ2-7

cdr3_aa: CASSDGLGTDTQYF
cdr3_nt: TGTGCCAGCAGTGACGGACTTGGTACAGATACGCAGTATTTT
clone_size: NA
d_call: NA
v_call: TRBV2
j_call: TRBJ2-3

cdr3_aa: CASGPSGGYNEQFF
cdr3_nt: TGTGCTAGTGGACCTAGCGGGGGGTACAATGAGCAGTTCTTC
clone_size: NA
d_call: TRBD2
v_call: TRBV12-5
j_call: TRBJ2-1

cdr3_aa: CASIEGRVGEQYF
cdr3_nt: TGTGCCAGCATCGAGGGGAGGGTGGGAGAGCAGTACTTC
clone_size: NA
d_call: TRBD2
v_call: TRBV2
j_call: TRBJ2-7

cdr3_aa: CASSVQGGTEAFF
cdr3_nt: TGTGCCAGCAGTGTGCAGGGTGGCACTGAAGCTTTCTTT
clone_size: NA
d_call: NA
v_call: TRBV2
j_call: TRBJ1-1

cdr3_aa: CASSQAVGPTNYGYTF
cdr3_nt: TGTGCCAGCAGCCAAGCGGTGGGACCCACTAACTATGGCTACACCTTC
clone_size: once
d_call: NA
v_call: TRBV4-2
j_call: TRBJ1-2

cdr3_aa: CASSPEGGPGQPQHF
cdr3_nt: TGTGCCAGCAGTCCGGAGGGGGGGCCGGGACAGCCCCAGCATTTT
clone_size: medium-sized
d_call: NA
v_call: TRBV27
j_call: TRBJ1-5

cdr3_aa: CASDAGSYNEQFF
cdr3_nt: TGTGCCAGCGATGCCGGCTCTTACAATGAGCAGTTCTTC
clone_size: NA
d_call: NA
v_call: TRBV7-9
j_call: TRBJ2-1

cdr3_aa: CASSPLAKNIQYF
cdr3_nt: TGTGCCAGCAGCCCGCTAGCCAAAAACATTCAGTACTTC
clone_size: NA
d_call: NA
v_call: TRBV25-1
j_call: TRBJ2-4

cdr3_aa: CASSLAKQETQYF
cdr3_nt: TGTGCCAGCAGCTTGGCTAAGCAAGAGACCCAGTACTTC
clone_size: NA
d_call: NA
v_call: TRBV5-6
j_call: TRBJ2-5